This T cell receptor beta chain was retrieved from a study of identical twins. Looked up from germline, CDR1 is DFQATT and CDR2 is SNEGSKA (reference sequence). This CDR3 is built from 13 residues. Trimming removed 5 bases from V and 3 bases from J; junction bases left unmatched: 4. Everyone who gave samples was a healthy Caucasian. TCRdb itself ran the 5' RACE reads through MiXCR, one entry per CDR3 protein. Of around 550,000 distinct CDR3 sequences listed, roughly 15% are singletons. A further study also used this sample, focusing on yellow fever vaccine responses in identical twins.

The V and J genes are TRBV20-1 and TRBJ2-3, with 8 bases that match TRBD1. This sequence was found in a woman younger than 30 in good health. Sequenced: CD4+ T cells sorted from blood. DNA of the CDR3: TGCAGTGCTGAGAGGACAGGGACAGATACGCAGTATTTT. Encoded protein: CSAERTGTDTQYF.